This T cell receptor (beta chain) is from a study of regulatory T cells in long-lasting Graves disease (dated by TCRdb to about 2021). Regarding the research as a whole: Newly diagnosed Graves' disease patients had taken antithyroid drugs for less than 3 months. TCR sequencing covered around 13 persistent and approximately 20 newly diagnosed Graves' disease patients, 33 samples in total. This study used TCR sequencing and RNA sequencing of peripheral blood to compare persistent Graves' disease patients against newly diagnosed Graves' disease patients. The study was conducted in China and was registered as a clinical trial.

Trimming takes 5 bases off V and 7 bases off J; junction bases not matched to a gene: 9. The germline V gene provides CDR1 MDHEN and CDR2 SYDVKM. The CDR3 measures 14 amino acids from cysteine to phenylalanine. The sequence is cut down to CDR3 DNA, 42 bases in frame from base 1. The time point label for this specimen denotes: newly diagnosed GD, antithyroid drugs for less than 3 months. For both TCR sequencing and RNA sequencing, RNA was extracted from PBMCs using TRIzol. Graves' disease was diagnosed according to American Thyroid Association guidelines. Patients for the study were recruited at an endocrinology department in Xi'an, China. Each patient gave roughly 8.4 milliliters of peripheral blood, collected in an EDTA anticoagulant tube. Ficoll Paque Plus density gradient separation was used to isolate PBMCs, and no further T cell sorting was performed. RNA quality was checked with an Agilent 2100 Bioanalyzer and agarose gel, and concentration with a NanoDrop 2000.

Many counts were recorded for this clonotype. Its antigen target is currently unknown. One base away there is no much larger clone; base qualities are not given. The library was built by means of multiplex PCR. Sequenced on an Illumina HiSeq 4000. iRepertoire HTBI primers and Arm-PCR amplification of CDR3 regions were used to construct TCR beta libraries. Before sequencing, the PCR products underwent gel purification. Per the source publication's procedure: Across samples, about 64 TRBV and 12 to 15 TRBJ segments were identified and used for gene usage analysis of CDR3 amino acid clonotypes. Filtered high-quality paired reads were merged into contigs using COPE and FqMerger. BLAST was used to align contigs to IMGT TRBV, TRBD and TRBJ reference genes, with CDR3 defined following IMGT. Any clonotype with a frequency above 0.1% was counted as a highly expanded clone. Repertoire diversity was measured by Shannon entropy, and V-J evenness by the Gini coefficient. A clonotype was considered public if more than one individual shared it. Through fastp at Q25 and MiXCR, TCRdb rebuilt clones from the public reads, retaining in-frame beta chains. Duplicate CDR3 protein sequences are folded into a single record with the most common DNA and genes. Clone size and V and J calls follow TCRdb, not the original study. Counted in this sample were 520,000 or so distinct CDR3 sequences; about 12% of them appeared once. The ten largest clones capture around 10% of the sample.

Paper-wide results and their limitations: Compared with newly diagnosed patients, persistent Graves' disease patients had lower TCR Shannon entropy and fewer highly expanded clones, which suggests clonal expansion. Only the TCR beta chain was sequenced and analyzed. Peripheral blood alone was examined, since thyroid tissue, which constituted the primary lesion, could not be accessed. TRBV28, TRBJ1-2 and TRBJ2-5 were preferentially used in persistent disease, while TRBV20-1 and TRBJ2-1 were favored in newly diagnosed disease. The authors noted that the small sample size was a limitation that may lower accuracy. Patients with persistent disease shared more public clonotypes (roughly 2,900) than newly diagnosed patients did (more than 900).

This sample also belongs to another study, concerning T cells in Graves' hyperthyroidism and ophthalmopathy. The second study also describes: Stable Graves' hyperthyroidism was defined as no progression to ophthalmopathy during 18 months of follow-up. Hyperthyroidism patients were newly diagnosed, had a disease duration of under 2 months, and were aged 18 to 65 years. Exclusion was applied to patients with uncontrolled infections, other autoimmune diseases, pregnancy or lactation. Clinical symptoms, serum thyroxine and TRAb, thyroid ultrasound, and orbital computed tomography formed the basis for the diagnoses. The TCR CDR3 was subjected to a first round of RT-PCR using the HTBI primer set and the Qiagen OneStep RT-PCR kit. Most expanded thyroid clonotypes (frequency above 0.001) were also detected in blood, suggesting blood repertoires may reflect thyroid immune responses. A 13 V-J signature model separated ophthalmopathy from stable hyperthyroidism, with about 90% sensitivity and 81% to 82% specificity in cross-validation and 80%/75% in testing. In validation, the model predicted progression to ophthalmopathy a median of approximately 6.6 months before onset, with roughly 70% sensitivity and roughly 79% specificity. To identify TCR V-J signatures that set the groups apart, the researchers used a discovery cohort of 100 or so patients, made up of 40 to 45 with Graves' ophthalmopathy and about 60 with stable Graves' hyperthyroidism. An independent validation cohort of under 20 hyperthyroidism patients and about 15 patients who later progressed to ophthalmopathy tested prospective prediction of ophthalmopathy. The 90 to 100 discovery patients were randomly split 7:3 into training and test sets. In addition, the study compared T-cell repertoires in thyroid tissue and in blood from about 6 Graves' hyperthyroidism patients. After blood sampling, hyperthyroidism patients were treated with methimazole at a starting dose of 30 mg daily, and ophthalmopathy patients were treated with high-dose intravenous methylprednisolone. Libraries were constructed in a second round of multiplex PCR, after which size selection and purification were performed. Sequencing of the libraries was done on an Illumina HiSeq2000 using paired-end 100 bp reads. SOAPnuke was used to process the raw data, throwing out any read that contained adapters or uncalled bases, had a mean Phred below 15, or lacked an exact constant-primer or identifier match. High-quality paired reads were merged using COPE v1.2.5, and each unique nucleotide sequence was defined as a clonotype. MiTCR v1.1 was used to align clonotypes to the IMGT TRBV, TRBD and TRBJ reference segments. The analysis was restricted to V-J combinations with a frequency above 0.0001, which together covered 99.2% of the repertoires. A TCS score was defined as the ratio of F50 (clonal expansion) to E x V (chaos), with BLOSUM62-based TCRdist applied between CDR3 peptides within each V-J. Welch's t-statistics and random forest reduced around 520 V-J features to fewer than 15, which were used in a naive Bayes classifier (R e1071). No statistical method was used to set the sample size in advance, and investigators knew the group allocation. The paper reports TCR Vbeta CDR3 sequencing of 140 or so peripheral blood samples: under 45 ophthalmopathy, fewer than 80 hyperthyroidism and some 17 progressor patients.

Sequencing used peripheral blood mononuclear cells (PBMCs), obtained at new diagnosis, from a patient treated with antithyroid drugs. Recombination joined TRBV28 with TRBJ1-2, with 8 middle bases fitting TRBD1. The sequence came from a woman aged 25 to 45 with Graves disease. Donor details come from another sample of the same person, matched by shared clones. The CDR3 region: CASSLGQGRFGYTF. The DNA sequence is TGTGCCAGCAGTCTCGGACAGGGACGCTTTGGCTACACCTTC.